This TCR beta chain was observed in a study of blood T cell repertoires in COVID-19. About the study: Acute and convalescent COVID-19 samples came from the United States, Italy and Spain.

CDR1 and CDR2 (germline): SGHVS, FQNEAQ. Trimming removed 1 base from V and 0 bases from J; junction bases left unmatched: 3. The CDR3 totals 16 residues. In the authors' methods: For nucleated cells, counts were estimated from reference gene primer amplification. Sequencing was performed with immunoSEQ multiplex PCR; in TCRdb, only in-frame clones are kept and a portion is missing. The V and J calls and clone size come from that table; D and trimming were worked out from the DNA. Among roughly 230,000 clones listed, about 82% were seen once. This TCR was recovered from a woman in her fifties or sixties with active or convalescent COVID-19. J is TRBJ1-3 and V is TRBV7-8; 7 nucleotides agree with TRBD1. Sequencing was done on a sample of peripheral blood. CDR3 sequence: CASSLGTGNSGNTIYF. The CDR3 DNA reads TGTGCCAGCAGCTTAGGGACAGGCAACTCTGGAAACACCATATATTTT.